This T cell receptor (beta chain) comes out of a study of T cells in Graves' hyperthyroidism and ophthalmopathy. The CDR3 runs 14 residues. From germline, CDR1 is KGHDR and CDR2 SFDVKD. V lost 4 bases and J 0 bases, leaving 8 bases between the germline ends. There are many counts of this clonotype. What was amplified from RNA transcripts were TCR beta CDR3 regions. The HTBI primer set served for first-round RT-PCR of the TCR CDR3. TCRdb called the multiplex PCR reads again in MiXCR, with one record for every CDR3 protein. The sample shows under 350,000 distinct CDR3 sequences, 15% to 20% of them seen only once. Diagnoses were established using clinical symptoms, serum thyroxine and TRAb, thyroid ultrasound and orbital computed tomography.

The sequenced material came from blood. The rearrangement uses TRBV24-1 and TRBJ1-2; D remains unclear. The receptor comes from a woman aged 60-75 years with Graves' ophthalmopathy. CDR3 sequence: CATSDTNANYGYTF. The CDR3 bases are TGTGCCACCAGTGACACAAACGCTAACTATGGCTACACCTTC.